The clone carrying this T cell receptor (beta chain) was counted many times. Its target is unknown. Primers for the PCR totalled 60 Vbeta and 13 Jbeta. Repertoires were generated with immunoSEQ multiplex PCR, while TCRdb's copy carries only in-frame clones and drops some. Altogether roughly 82,000 clones are present, 60% to 75% being singletons, with the ten largest covering around 10%. These data belong to a study of cytomegalovirus exposure and HLA in healthy donors. General study results and limits: Testing in vitro showed a few CMV-associated chains specific for CMV antigens. One later analysis reportedly identified an Asian-associated ancestry cluster that showed fewer N-insertions than the approximately 700-donor mean.

Germline CDR1 is MGHRA and CDR2 is YSYEKL. Trimming took 0 bases from V and 0 from J, leaving 11 bases between them. This CDR3 is built from 16 residues. This receptor was obtained from a woman in her thirties or forties in good health and CMV-seropositive. Input material: PBMCs. This chain connects TRBV4-1 to TRBJ1-1; no definite D call. The CDR3 nucleotides are TGCGCCAGCAGCCAAGATGCGACGGGTATGAACACTGAAGCTTTCTTT. Protein sequence: CASSQDATGMNTEAFF.